These 32 T cell receptor beta chains originate from one sample sequenced in a study of cytomegalovirus exposure and HLA in healthy donors. Primers for the PCR totalled 60 Vbeta and 13 Jbeta. Clones were sequenced by immunoSEQ multiplex PCR, and TCRdb holds only the in-frame ones, with some missing. The sample includes about 190,000 clones, roughly 86% seen only once; the top ten take around 1.5%. The specimen sequenced was PBMCs. The source is a woman aged 18 to 35 in good health and CMV-seronegative.

The chain has TRBV6-1 and TRBJ2-3; 7 nucleotides align to TRBD2. Per the germline V gene, CDR1 is MNHNS and CDR2 is SASEGT. V lost 1 base and J lost 5; bases outside the gene matches: 6. The CDR3 contains 15 residues. The chain's CDR3 is CASSEVAGDRDTQYF. Written as DNA, the CDR3 is TGTGCCAGCAGTGAAGTTGCGGGAGATCGAGATACGCAGTATTTT.

The V and J genes are TRBV7-9 and TRBJ2-1; TRBD2 matches 8 bases. V lost 5 bases, J lost 3 bases, and 15 bases stayed unmatched. Germline V gene data show CDR1 as SEHNR and CDR2 as FQNEAQ (reference sequence). The CDR3 sequence is 18 residues long. The CDR3 DNA follows: TGTGCCAGCAGCCGGTGGGGGCAGAGCGGGAGAAACTACAATGAGCAGTTCTTC. Its protein product is CASSRWGQSGRNYNEQFF.

This chain joins TRBV27 and TRBJ1-1; D gene uncertain. This CDR3 region has 15 residues. Germline loops: CDR1 MNHEY, CDR2 SMNVEV (reference sequence). V lost 2 bases, J lost 0 bases, and 10 bases lay in between. CDR3 loop: CASSLGQYMNTEAFF. The CDR3 DNA is TGTGCCAGCAGTTTAGGGCAATACATGAACACTGAAGCTTTCTTT.

This chain joins TRBV28 and TRBJ1-2; 10 nucleotides align to TRBD1. There are 16 residues in the CDR3. The trim removed 4 bases at V and 8 bases at J, leaving 13 bases unmatched. Germline V lookup: CDR1 MDHEN, CDR2 SYDVKM. CDR3 protein: CASSSIGGGQGIGYTF. The CDR3 coding sequence is TGTGCCAGCAGTTCGATCGGAGGGGGACAGGGGATAGGCTACACCTTC.

This sequence joins TRBV6-5 and TRBJ1-1; 7 nucleotides align to TRBD1. Germline values: CDR1 MNHEY, CDR2 SVGAGI. J was trimmed by 0 bases and V by 7 bases; bases with no gene match: 2. The CDR3 is 13 amino acids. CDR3 protein: CASTGTVNTEAFF. The CDR3 DNA is TGTGCCAGCACCGGGACAGTGAACACTGAAGCTTTCTTT.

The rearrangement joins TRBV4-3 to TRBJ2-1; TRBD2 aligns across 10 bases. Germline lookup yields CDR1 LGHNA and CDR2 YSLEER. V shed 2 bases, J shed 4 bases, and the junction held 5 bases outside the gene matches. CDR3 size: 16 residues. CDR3 in amino acids: CASSQTTSGTYNEQFF. The DNA for the CDR3 is TGCGCCAGCAGCCAAACCACTAGCGGGACTTACAATGAGCAGTTCTTC.

The V and J genes are TRBV7-6 and TRBJ1-5, with D perhaps matching TRBD1 (5 bases). In germline, CDR1 is SGHVS, CDR2 FNYEAQ. The CDR3 runs to 15 residues. V lost 1 base, J lost 1 base, and 8 bases lay in between. CDR3 region: CASSLGGGSNQPQHF. The DNA for the CDR3 is TGTGCCAGCAGCTTAGGGGGCGGAAGCAATCAGCCCCAGCATTTT.

The CDR3 coding sequence is TGTGCCAGCAGCTTAGAGTTGGTGCGGGATACGCAGTATTTT. Amino acid sequence: CASSLELVRDTQYF. The chain uses TRBV7-2 and TRBJ2-3; D is uncertain. The CDR3 is 14 amino acids. The V gene lost 1 base and the J gene lost 6 bases, with 11 bases spanning the gap. CDR1 is SGHTA and CDR2 is FQGNSA in the germline V gene.

The sample holds one count of this clone. The V and J genes are TRBV4-2 and TRBJ2-7; a possible D gene is TRBD2 (5 bases). Germline values: CDR1 LGHNA, CDR2 YNFKEQ. Trimming cost V 3 bases and J 0 bases, with 15 bases left between them. This CDR3 comprises 16 residues. The CDR3 DNA reads as TGTGCCAGCAGCCAGGATCCGACTGGGAGCTCCTACGAGCAGTACTTC. The encoded protein is CASSQDPTGSSYEQYF.

The CDR3 DNA reads as TGCGCCAGCAGCCTAGCGGGGGGGCTCGAGCAGTACTTC. It is translated as CASSLAGGLEQYF. V and J are TRBV10-2 and TRBJ2-7; 12 bases agree with TRBD2. The CDR3 is made up of 13 amino acids. Trimming removed 6 bases from V and 6 bases from J; junction bases left unmatched: 3. In germline, CDR1 is WSHSY, CDR2 SAAADI.

V usage is TRBV7-9 and J usage is TRBJ2-1, with D perhaps matching TRBD1 (6 bases). The CDR3 is 13 amino acids. V was cut by 5 bases and J by 8 bases, with 13 bases left in between. CDR1 is SEHNR and CDR2 is FQNEAQ in the germline V gene (reference sequence). The CDR3 nucleotides read TGTGCCAGCAGCCGACAGGAGTGGTATGAGCAGTTCTTC. Amino acid sequence: CASSRQEWYEQFF.

The rearrangement joins TRBV28 to TRBJ1-4; 9 bases are shared with TRBD1. The CDR3 contains 14 residues. Trimming removed 3 bases from V and 8 bases from J; junction bases left unmatched: 4. Germline-derived CDR1 and CDR2 are MDHEN and SYDVKM. The CDR3 coding sequence is TGTGCCAGCAGTTTCTACAGGGGGCAGGAAAAACTGTTTTTT. It is translated as CASSFYRGQEKLFF.

The V gene is TRBV7-9, the J gene TRBJ2-5, with 15 bases matching TRBD2. CDR1 SEHNR and CDR2 FQNEAQ come from the germline V gene (reference sequence). The CDR3 loop spans 16 amino acids. J was trimmed by 4 bases and V by 5 bases; bases with no gene match: 5. In DNA form, the CDR3 reads TGTGCCAGCAGCCGGACTAGCGGGAGGGGGGGAGAGACCCAGTACTTC. Translating gives CASSRTSGRGGETQYF. The variable domain in full, completed from reference TRBV7-9 and TRBJ2-5, reads DTGVSQNPRHKITKRGQNVTFRCDPISEHNRLYWYRQTLGQGPEFLTYFQNEAQLEKSRLLSDRFSAERPKGSFSTLEIQRTEQGDSAMYLCASSRTSGRGGETQYFGPGTRLLVL.

This clone was seen a handful of times. This sequence joins TRBV28 and TRBJ2-7; D call uncertain. The CDR3 sequence is 12 residues long. Germline lookup yields CDR1 MDHEN and CDR2 SYDVKM. Trimming left V 6 bases short and J 4 bases short, with 10 bases between. CDR3 residues: CASSLPTYEQYF. CDR3 in DNA: TGTGCCAGCAGCCTTCCAACATACGAGCAGTACTTC.

The gene calls are TRBV10-3 and TRBJ2-1, with TRBD2 matching over 13 bases. In germline, CDR1 is ENHRY, CDR2 SYGVKD. Trimming took 6 bases from V and 8 from J; bases not matched to a gene: 7. CDR3 length: 15 residues. In DNA, the CDR3 is TGTGCCATCAGGAGGACTAGCGGGGGTGGCGATGAGCAGTTCTTC. It translates to CAIRRTSGGGDEQFF.

The rearrangement joins TRBV4-1 to TRBJ2-1, with 12 nucleotides matching TRBD2. Trimming cost V 6 bases and J 10 bases; bases outside gene matches: 13. CDR1 MGHRA and CDR2 YSYEKL come from the germline V gene. The CDR3 is 16 residues long. CDR3 loop: CASSLLGLAGYKEQFF. DNA for the CDR3: TGCGCCAGCAGTCTCCTCGGACTAGCGGGATATAAGGAGCAGTTCTTC.

This CDR3 is CASSTGQGANEQYF. The DNA of the CDR3 is TGTGCCAGCAGCACCGGACAGGGGGCCAACGAGCAGTACTTC. The chain employs TRBV14 and TRBJ2-7; 11 bases are a match to TRBD1. Germline loops: CDR1 SGHDN, CDR2 FVKESK. V shed 5 bases and J 5 bases; nucleotides not matched to a gene: 5. CDR3 length: 14 residues.

The chain employs TRBV7-3 and TRBJ2-1; possible D gene TRBD2, 6 bases. The CDR3 has 14 residues. The V and J ends lost 2 bases and 9 bases respectively, with 14 bases between them. The germline V gene has CDR1 SGHTA and CDR2 FQGTGA. The CDR3 sequence: CASSLASAAGEQFF. CDR3 DNA: TGTGCCAGCAGCTTAGCTAGCGCCGCCGGTGAGCAGTTCTTC.

The CDR3 bases are TGTGCCAGCAGCGTCGGGACTAGAAACGAGCAGTACTTC. This codes for CASSVGTRNEQYF. V gene TRBV28 combines with J gene TRBJ2-7; 8 bases align to TRBD2. This CDR3 contains 13 residues. Germline V gives CDR1 MDHEN, CDR2 SYDVKM. The J segment lost 5 bases and the V segment lost 6 bases, leaving 6 bases of the junction unmatched.

The CDR3 loop reads CASSLRGGWYTF. The CDR3 DNA follows: TGTGCCAGCAGTCTGAGGGGGGGCTGGTACACCTTC. This chain connects TRBV6-1 to TRBJ1-2; D may be TRBD1 (6 bases). The CDR3 is 12 residues long. Germline CDR1 and CDR2: MNHNS and SASEGT. V was trimmed by 5 bases and J by 11 bases, leaving 15 bases between them.

The genes are TRBV9 and TRBJ2-7; 7 positions agree with TRBD1. V shed 0 bases, J shed 5 bases, and the junction held 8 bases outside the gene matches. The CDR3 is 15 amino acids. CDR1 and CDR2 from the germline V gene are SGDLS and YYNGEE. CDR3 bases: TGTGCCAGCAGCGTAGCTGGCAGGGGGTTGGACGAGCAGTACTTC. It specifies CASSVAGRGLDEQYF. The full variable domain, its missing parts supplied by reference TRBV9 and TRBJ2-7, is DSGVTQTPKHLITATGQRVTLRCSPRSGDLSVYWYQQSLDQGLQFLIQYYNGEERAKGNILERFSAQQFPDLHSELNLSSLELGDSALYFCASSVAGRGLDEQYFGPGTRLTVT.

This chain links TRBV28 with TRBJ1-6; TRBD1 agrees at 9 bases. This CDR3 region has 16 residues. The J segment lost 7 bases and the V segment lost 4 bases, leaving 8 bases of the junction unmatched. Germline assignment: CDR1 MDHEN and CDR2 SYDVKM. CDR3 in DNA: TGTGCCAGCAGTTCCGGGACAGGGATAGAGAATTCACCCCTCCACTTT. Protein product: CASSSGTGIENSPLHF.

This chain connects TRBV7-2 to TRBJ1-3; unclear D gene. Trimming removed 1 base at V and 0 bases at J, with 13 bases between. This CDR3 region has 17 residues. In germline, CDR1 is SGHTA, CDR2 FQGNSA. The CDR3: CASSLVSSRFSGNTIYF. CDR3 nucleotides: TGTGCCAGCAGCTTAGTATCTTCCAGGTTCTCTGGAAACACCATATATTTT.

The V call is TRBV11-3, the J call TRBJ2-7; possible D gene TRBD2, 7 bases. Germline V gene lookup returns CDR1 SGHNT and CDR2 YENEEA. V was clipped by 4 bases and J by 3 bases, with 16 bases between them. The CDR3 spans 15 residues. CDR3 in DNA: TGTGCCAGCAGCTCCTGGACTAGAGGGGGCTACGAGCAGTACTTC. Translating it yields CASSSWTRGGYEQYF.

This chain uses TRBV9 with TRBJ2-3; TRBD2 is a possible D gene (5 bases). Germline CDR1 SGDLS, CDR2 YYNGEE. The CDR3 length is 16 residues. Trimming removed 7 bases at V and 0 bases at J, with 18 bases between. CDR3 residues: CASGRGSFSSTDTQYF. Written as DNA, the CDR3 is TGTGCCAGCGGCCGGGGTAGTTTTTCTAGCACAGATACGCAGTATTTT.

The gene calls are TRBV7-9 and TRBJ2-4; D possibly corresponds to TRBD1 (5 bases). CDR3 size: 14 residues. Germline CDR1 and CDR2: SEHNR and FQNEAQ (reference sequence). Trimming removed 5 bases from V and 4 bases from J, with 12 bases in between. The CDR3 nucleotides read TGTGCCAGCAGCGCCGACAGTACAAAAAACATTCAGTACTTC. The encoded protein is CASSADSTKNIQYF.

The chain employs TRBV30 and TRBJ2-2, with 12 bases matching TRBD2. This CDR3 is 17 amino acids long. Germline CDR1 and CDR2: GTSNPN and SVGIG (reference sequence). Trimming cost V 2 bases and J 5 bases; bases outside gene matches: 9. The CDR3 protein is CAWSRLAGAARTGELFF. The CDR3 DNA reads as TGTGCCTGGAGTCGACTAGCGGGAGCCGCGAGAACCGGGGAGCTGTTTTTT. Drawing the rest from reference TRBV30 and TRBJ2-2, the complete variable domain is SQTIHQWPATLVQPVGSPLSLECTVEGTSNPNLYWYRQAAGRGLQLLFYSVGIGQISSEVPQNLSASRPQDRQFILSSKKLLLSDSGFYLCAWSRLAGAARTGELFFGEGSRLTVL.

This clone has only one observation. This chain connects TRBV5-8 to TRBJ1-5, with TRBD1 matching over 8 bases. V lost 2 bases to trimming and J lost 2 bases; unmatched junction nucleotides: 9. CDR1 SGHTS and CDR2 YDEGEE come from the germline V gene. CDR3 length equals 17 residues. The CDR3, as DNA: TGTGCCAGCAGCTTTCGGACAGGGCAACATGGCAATCAGCCCCAGCATTTT. Protein product: CASSFRTGQHGNQPQHF. Full variable domain (missing parts from reference TRBV5-8 and TRBJ1-5): EAGVTQSPTHLIKTRGQQATLRCSPISGHTSVYWYQQALGLGLQFLLWYDEGEERNRGNFPPRFSGRQFPNYSSELNVNALELEDSALYLCASSFRTGQHGNQPQHFGDGTRLSIL.

The chain joins TRBV7-2 to TRBJ2-7; maybe TRBD1 (8 bases). Germline assignment: CDR1 SGHTA and CDR2 FQGNSA. The CDR3 totals 18 residues. The ends were cut back, 5 bases at V and 6 bases at J, with 29 bases in the middle. CDR3 protein: CASSTHRGGLGQGGEQYF. As DNA, the CDR3 is TGTGCCAGCAGCACCCACCGCGGGGGTCTAGGACAGGGTGGCGAGCAGTACTTC. The variable domain in full, with the rest retrieved from reference TRBV7-2 and TRBJ2-7, is GAGVSQSPSNKVTEKGKDVELRCDPISGHTALYWYRQSLGQGLEFLIYFQGNSAPDKSGLPSDRFSAERTGGSVSTLTIQRTQQEDSAVYLCASSTHRGGLGQGGEQYFGPGTRLTVT.

The chain links TRBV2 to TRBJ1-6; TRBD1 matches 8 bases. This CDR3 contains 17 residues. Germline-derived CDR1 and CDR2 are SNHLY and FYNNEI. Trimming at V came to 6 bases and at J to 0 bases, leaving 7 bases not matched to a gene. The CDR3 DNA sequence: TGTGCCAGCAGAGACGGGGACAGGAGCTCCTATAATTCACCCCTCCACTTT. It is translated as CASRDGDRSSYNSPLHF.

In the case of this clone: Other nucleotide sequences in the sample specify the same CDR3. The chain employs TRBV28 and TRBJ1-1, with TRBD1 as a possible D gene (5 bases). Germline CDR1 is MDHEN and CDR2 is SYDVKM. The CDR3 spans 14 residues. V gave up 3 bases and J gave up 1 base, with 9 bases separating them. This CDR3 is CASSFLDRNTEAFF. CDR3 bases: TGTGCCAGCAGTTTCCTAGACAGGAACACTGAAGCTTTCTTT.

V gene TRBV7-6 combines with J gene TRBJ2-5, with 9 bases that match TRBD2. The assigned J gene may be wrong: the sequence end matches TRBJ2-7 better. This CDR3 is 15 amino acids long. Germline lookup yields CDR1 SGHVS and CDR2 FNYEAQ. CDR3 nucleotide sequence: TGTGCCAGCAGCCGATCAGCGGGAGGAGCCTACGAGCAGTACTTC. Residues: CASSRSAGGAYEQYF.